A selection of T cell receptor beta chains follows, all from one sample in a study of T cells in Graves' hyperthyroidism and ophthalmopathy. TCRdb reprocessed the multiplex PCR reads via MiXCR and lists one record per CDR3 protein. The sample lists about 400,000 distinct CDR3 sequences, roughly 13% occurring once. Sequencing input: blood. The origin of the receptors is a woman aged 18-29 years with Graves' hyperthyroidism. CDR3s include the opening cysteine and the closing phenylalanine or tryptophan. The D gene is left open where the match is weak. Where a row states a size, it is once, few, many or the class of an expanded clone; other rows omit it.

D gene	J gene	V gene	CDR3 length	clone size	CDR3 protein	CDR3 DNA
.	TRBJ2-7	TRBV19	14	.	CASTPPGPAYEQYF	TGTGCCAGTACTCCTCCGGGACCCGCCTACGAGCAGTACTTC
.	TRBJ1-5	TRBV19	16	few	CASSIEPGATNQPQHF	TGTGCCAGTAGTATAGAGCCCGGGGCCACAAATCAGCCCCAGCATTTT
.	TRBJ1-1	TRBV30	13	.	CAWTALMGVEAFF	TGTGCCTGGACCGCGCTGATGGGTGTTGAAGCTTTCTTT
.	TRBJ2-7	TRBV12-3/TRBV12-4	13	many	CASSNVRGHEQYF	TGTGCCAGCAGTAACGTCAGGGGACACGAGCAGTACTTC
TRBD1	TRBJ1-1	TRBV6-1	14	many	CASSRGRDVTEAFF	TGTGCCAGCAGCAGGGGGCGCGATGTAACTGAAGCTTTCTTT
.	TRBJ1-5	TRBV25-1	14	.	CASSESTGSWPQHF	TGTGCCAGCAGTGAATCGACAGGTTCGTGGCCCCAGCATTTT
.	TRBJ2-5	TRBV12-3/TRBV12-4	14	.	CASSSPASRETQYF	TGTGCCAGCAGTTCGCCCGCTAGCAGGGAGACCCAGTACTTC
TRBD1	TRBJ2-5	TRBV27	15	many	CASSKGQGVWETQYF	TGTGCCAGCAGTAAAGGACAGGGTGTGTGGGAGACCCAGTACTTC
.	TRBJ2-2	TRBV14	16	.	CAGSRPGDSGTGELFF	TGTGCCGGCAGCCGGCCGGGGGATTCAGGGACCGGGGAGCTGTTTTTT
.	TRBJ2-3	TRBV28	15	many	CASSTPLGGTDTQYF	TGTGCCAGCAGTACCCCCTTAGGGGGGACAGATACGCAGTATTTT
.	TRBJ2-3	TRBV28	14	many	CASSFWWEPDTQYF	TGTGCCAGCAGTTTCTGGTGGGAGCCAGATACGCAGTATTTT
TRBD1	TRBJ2-5	TRBV5-1	14	many	CASSYQGARETQYF	TGCGCCAGCAGCTACCAGGGGGCGAGGGAGACCCAGTACTTC
TRBD1	TRBJ1-2	TRBV19	14	few	CASLLTGSNYGYTF	TGTGCCAGCCTTCTGACAGGGTCTAACTATGGCTACACCTTC
.	TRBJ1-5	TRBV27	14	many	CASSTLSNNQPQHF	TGTGCCAGCAGCACCCTTTCTAACAATCAGCCCCAGCATTTT
.	TRBJ1-1	TRBV7-3	14	once	CASSPFEGNTEAFF	TGTGCCAGCAGCCCCTTCGAAGGGAACACTGAAGCTTTCTTT
.	TRBJ2-1	TRBV7-9	14	many	CASSLVASHNEQFF	TGTGCCAGCAGCTTAGTTGCCAGTCACAATGAGCAGTTCTTC
TRBD2	TRBJ2-1	TRBV7-9	14	few	CASPSSGEYNEQFF	TGTGCCAGCCCTTCTAGCGGGGAGTACAATGAGCAGTTCTTC
.	TRBJ2-5	TRBV20-1	10	many	CSAPGPRFHF	TGCAGTGCGCCCGGACCGAGGTTCCACTTC
TRBD1	TRBJ1-4	TRBV5-5	16	many	CASSFRATGVHEKLFF	TGTGCCAGCAGCTTCCGGGCGACAGGGGTGCATGAAAAACTGTTTTTT
TRBD2	TRBJ2-3	TRBV18	16	many	CASSPRTSMLTDTQYF	TGTGCCAGCTCACCAAGGACTAGCATGCTCACAGATACGCAGTATTTT
.	TRBJ2-3	TRBV20-1	13	many	CSASPPVPDTQYF	TGCAGTGCTTCCCCCCCAGTCCCAGATACGCAGTATTTT
.	TRBJ2-2	TRBV11-3	12	.	CASSSGDRELFF	TGTGCCAGCAGCTCAGGGGACAGGGAGCTGTTTTTT
.	TRBJ2-7	TRBV10-3	14	.	CAIMGQGPPYEQYF	TGTGCCATCATGGGCCAAGGACCCCCCTACGAGCAGTACTTC
.	TRBJ1-4	TRBV2	16	many	CASSEEGSPHNEKLFF	TGTGCCAGCAGTGAAGAGGGCAGCCCCCATAATGAAAAACTGTTTTTT
TRBD1	TRBJ1-2	TRBV15	18	many	CATSRERDRDRGSYGYTF	TGTGCCACCAGCAGAGAAAGGGACCGGGACAGGGGATCCTATGGCTACACCTTC
.	TRBJ2-1	TRBV5-1	14	.	CASSPSTSTHRQFF	TGCGCCAGCAGCCCCTCAACCTCCACTCATCGGCAGTTCTTC
TRBD2	TRBJ2-7	TRBV10-3	13	many	CAIDSGSSYEQYF	TGTGCCATCGATAGCGGGAGCTCCTACGAGCAGTACTTC
TRBD2	TRBJ2-2	TRBV11-3	15	.	CASSPLAGVAGELFF	TGTGCCAGCAGCCCTCTAGCGGGAGTGGCCGGGGAGCTGTTTTTT
.	TRBJ2-7	TRBV7-8	14	.	CASSPVVTSYEQYF	TGTGCCAGCAGCCCCGTGGTGACCTCCTACGAGCAGTACTTC
.	TRBJ2-5	TRBV10-3	15	few	CAISNPGQFRETQYF	TGTGCCATCAGTAACCCGGGACAATTTAGGGAGACCCAGTACTTC
.	TRBJ2-7	TRBV4-1	14	.	CASSQVPSSYEQYF	TGCGCCAGCAGCCAGGTCCCGAGCTCCTACGAGCAGTACTTC
TRBD1	TRBJ2-1	TRBV7-3	14	many	CASSLSRGSDEQFF	TGTGCCAGCAGCTTAAGCAGGGGGTCGGATGAGCAGTTCTTC
.	TRBJ2-5	TRBV20-1	11	many	CSAQPEETQYF	TGCAGTGCCCAACCTGAGGAGACCCAGTACTTC
TRBD1	TRBJ1-6	TRBV5-1	20	.	CASSPRTGKPNSSYNSPLHF	TGCGCCAGCAGCCCTAGGACAGGGAAACCTAATAGCTCCTATAATTCACCCCTCCACTTT
.	TRBJ2-6	TRBV28	16	.	CASTKARVSGANVLTF	TGTGCCAGTACCAAAGCCCGGGTCTCTGGGGCCAACGTCCTGACTTTC
TRBD1	TRBJ2-2	TRBV7-9	16	few	CASSLPRTGDHGELFF	TGTGCCAGCAGCTTACCTCGGACAGGGGATCACGGGGAGCTGTTTTTT
TRBD1	TRBJ1-4	TRBV3-1	15	.	CASRNTRGIFEKLFF	TGTGCCAGCAGAAATACCAGGGGGATATTTGAAAAACTGTTTTTT
.	TRBJ1-1	TRBV5-5	14	few	CASSPGQLNAEAFF	TGTGCCAGCAGCCCCGGACAGCTGAACGCTGAAGCTTTCTTT
.	TRBJ2-5	TRBV20-1	14	many	CSAPGRGNQETQYF	TGCAGTGCTCCAGGTCGGGGCAACCAAGAGACCCAGTACTTC
.	TRBJ2-7	TRBV9	16	many	CASSAGAQGSSYEQYF	TGTGCCAGCAGCGCGGGCGCGCAGGGGAGCTCCTACGAGCAGTACTTC